This is a list of T cell receptor beta chains from one sample in a study of blood T cell repertoires in COVID-19. Profiling relied on immunoSEQ multiplex PCR, and the TCRdb table lists in-frame clones only, not all of them. The table shows around 54,000 clones, with roughly 80% occurring only once. The source material was PBMCs or T cells enriched from blood (not recorded which). These receptors all come from a woman between 45 and 60 years old with acute COVID-19. Each CDR3 is given with its conserved first and last residue. Fields, in order: J gene, CDR3 length, clone size, D gene, V gene, CDR3 DNA, CDR3 protein. D genes are given only for firm matches. Clone size is given for some rows only: seen once, a few or many times, or a class if the clone is expanded.

J: TRBJ2-5; length: 14; size: NA; D: NA; V: TRBV4-1; DNA: TGCGCCAGCAGCCAAGACGGGATTATCAAGACCCAGTACTTC; CDR3: CASSQDGIIKTQYF
J: TRBJ1-5; length: 12; size: NA; D: TRBD1; V: TRBV6-5; DNA: TGTGCCAGCAGTTGGGACAGCCAGCCCCAGCATTTT; CDR3: CASSWDSQPQHF
J: TRBJ2-7; length: 15; size: NA; D: NA; V: TRBV30; DNA: TGTGCCTGGAGTGTAGGCAGTGGTAGCAGCGACGAGCAGTACTTC; CDR3: CAWSVGSGSSDEQYF
J: TRBJ2-5; length: 12; size: once; D: TRBD1; V: TRBV28; DNA: TGTGCCAGCGGACAGGGACTCGAGACCCAGTACTTC; CDR3: CASGQGLETQYF
J: TRBJ2-7; length: 16; size: NA; D: TRBD1; V: TRBV10-3; DNA: TGTGCCACCAAGGAAGCACCGGGACAGGGAACCTACGAGCAGTACTTC; CDR3: CATKEAPGQGTYEQYF
J: TRBJ1-2; length: 14; size: NA; D: NA; V: TRBV7-2; DNA: TGTGCCAGCAGCTTAGACGTAGATAACTATGGCTACACCTTC; CDR3: CASSLDVDNYGYTF
J: TRBJ1-6; length: 14; size: few; D: NA; V: TRBV9; DNA: TGTGCCAGCAGCGTAGAGGCAGGGGATTCACCCCTCCACTTT; CDR3: CASSVEAGDSPLHF
J: TRBJ2-7; length: 12; size: NA; D: NA; V: TRBV3-1/TRBV3-2; DNA: TGTGCCAGCAGCCAAGGCGATTACGAGCAGTACTTC; CDR3: CASSQGDYEQYF
J: TRBJ2-3; length: 14; size: NA; D: NA; V: TRBV9; DNA: TGTGCCAGCAGCCCGCCTGGAGGTACAGATACGCAGTATTTT; CDR3: CASSPPGGTDTQYF
J: TRBJ2-2; length: 15; size: NA; D: TRBD2; V: TRBV11-2; DNA: TGTGCCAGCAGCTCAGGGACTAGCGGGACCGGGGAGCTGTTTTTT; CDR3: CASSSGTSGTGELFF
J: TRBJ1-1; length: 11; size: NA; D: NA; V: TRBV5-6; DNA: TGTGCCAGCAGCTCAAAGTCCAGAGCTTTCTTT; CDR3: CASSSKSRAFF
J: TRBJ1-1; length: 16; size: NA; D: NA; V: TRBV7-2; DNA: TGTGCCAGCAGCCTACGCCCTGGGGGGGCGAACACTGAAGCTTTCTTT; CDR3: CASSLRPGGANTEAFF
J: TRBJ1-5; length: 15; size: NA; D: NA; V: TRBV27; DNA: TGTGCCAGCACCATTCCACAGGGCCCTAATCAGCCCCAGCATTTT; CDR3: CASTIPQGPNQPQHF
J: TRBJ2-2; length: 17; size: NA; D: TRBD2; V: TRBV7-8; DNA: TGTGCCAGCAGCCCGTCTGCGGGGGGGCCCGGCACCGGGGAGCTGTTTTTT; CDR3: CASSPSAGGPGTGELFF
J: TRBJ1-6; length: 17; size: NA; D: NA; V: TRBV28; DNA: TGTGCCAGCGTGTCCCTGGGGGCGCGGTCCTATAATTCACCCCTCCACTTT; CDR3: CASVSLGARSYNSPLHF
J: TRBJ2-7; length: 15; size: NA; D: NA; V: TRBV5-5; DNA: TGTGCCAGCAGCCCCATGACAGGGAGGAAGGACGAGCAGTACTTC; CDR3: CASSPMTGRKDEQYF
J: TRBJ2-2; length: 15; size: once; D: NA; V: TRBV9; DNA: TGTGCCAGCAGCGTCGGGGGGCTTAGCACCGGGGAGCTGTTTTTT; CDR3: CASSVGGLSTGELFF
J: TRBJ2-7; length: 13; size: NA; D: TRBD2; V: TRBV6-5; DNA: TGTGCCAGCAGCCTTGGGGGGGATGGCGAGCAGTACTTC; CDR3: CASSLGGDGEQYF
J: TRBJ2-5; length: 17; size: NA; D: NA; V: TRBV27; DNA: TGTGCCAGCAGTCCACTCCCCTGGAGGAGTGAGGGAGAGACCCAGTACTTC; CDR3: CASSPLPWRSEGETQYF
J: TRBJ2-3; length: 17; size: NA; D: NA; V: TRBV21-1; DNA: TGTGCCAGCAGCAAAGCTTGGGGGGGACCAATCACAGATACGCAGTATTTT; CDR3: CASSKAWGGPITDTQYF
J: TRBJ2-1; length: 16; size: NA; D: TRBD2; V: TRBV7-8; DNA: TGTGCCAGCAGCCCTACGACTAGCGGGGGGGCAAATGAGCAGTTCTTC; CDR3: CASSPTTSGGANEQFF
J: TRBJ2-1; length: 14; size: NA; D: TRBD1; V: TRBV27; DNA: TGTGCCAGCAGAACAGGGGGCTCCTACAATGAGCAGTTCTTC; CDR3: CASRTGGSYNEQFF
J: TRBJ1-3; length: 16; size: NA; D: NA; V: TRBV6-1; DNA: TGTGCCAGCAGTGCGAAGACATATTTCTCTGGAAACACCATATATTTT; CDR3: CASSAKTYFSGNTIYF
J: TRBJ1-3; length: 15; size: NA; D: NA; V: TRBV9; DNA: TGTGCCAGCAGCGTTTGGGACAACTCTGGAAACACCATATATTTT; CDR3: CASSVWDNSGNTIYF